What follows are 22 T cell receptor beta chains derived from one specimen sequenced in a study of blood T cell repertoires in COVID-19. The repertoire was sequenced with immunoSEQ multiplex PCR; TCRdb's copy has only in-frame clones and lacks some. The sample records 250,000 to 300,000 clones, approximately 91% being singletons. The sequencing sample was made of peripheral blood. The receptors originated from a woman younger than 45 with COVID-19, enrolled during active disease.

This chain connects TRBV4-3 to TRBJ2-1, with D perhaps TRBD2 (7 bases). CDR1 and CDR2 from the germline V gene are LGHNA and YSLEER. There are 18 residues in the CDR3. Trimming removed 0 bases from V and 8 bases from J, with 23 bases in between. The CDR3 DNA sequence: TGCGCCAGCAGCCAAGATACGACTAGCTGGGGGCTTGTCGATGAGCAGTTCTTC. Translated: CASSQDTTSWGLVDEQFF.

The V and J genes are TRBV19 and TRBJ1-1; 9 bases map to TRBD1. V lost 5 bases, J lost 3 bases, and 7 bases stayed unmatched. This CDR3 has 15 amino acids. Germline CDR1 reads LNHDA; CDR2 reads SQIVND (reference sequence). The CDR3 DNA sequence: TGTGCCAGTAGTGGACAGGGGAAGGGGTACACTGAAGCTTTCTTT. It codes for CASSGQGKGYTEAFF.

This chain uses TRBV3-1 (or the pseudogene TRBV3-2) with TRBJ1-1, with D perhaps TRBD1 (5 bases). V shed 4 bases and J shed 6 bases, with 21 bases lying between them. There are 16 residues in the CDR3. CDR1 and CDR2 (germline): LGHDT, YNNKEL (reference sequence). CDR3 in amino acids: CASSLVRGGRGAEAFF. The CDR3 DNA follows: TGTGCCAGCAGCCTCGTCCGTGGGGGGAGGGGAGCTGAAGCTTTCTTT.

This chain uses TRBV9 with TRBJ2-7, with TRBD2 matching over 10 bases. The V and J ends lost 2 bases and 6 bases, in that order; junction bases with no gene match: 14. This CDR3 contains 17 residues. CDR1 is SGDLS and CDR2 is YYNGEE in the germline V gene. This CDR3 is CASSVHGLAGDFSEQYF. In DNA, the CDR3 is TGTGCCAGCAGCGTTCATGGTCTAGCGGGAGATTTTTCCGAGCAGTACTTC.

The chain carries TRBV9 and TRBJ2-5; a possible D gene is TRBD1 (5 bases). V was shortened by 4 bases and J by 3 bases, with 13 bases between the two germline ends. The length of the CDR3 is 14 residues. Germline V gene data show CDR1 as SGDLS and CDR2 as YYNGEE. CDR3 sequence reads: CASSLGHREETQYF. CDR3 sequence (DNA): TGTGCCAGCAGCCTTGGACACAGAGAAGAGACCCAGTACTTC.

V usage is TRBV28 and J usage is TRBJ2-3, with a possible D match to TRBD2 (5 bases). The CDR3 has 14 residues. The germline V gene has CDR1 MDHEN and CDR2 SYDVKM. Trimming took 5 bases from V and 5 from J, leaving 14 bases between them. The CDR3 nucleotides are TGTGCCAGCAGTCGTAGCGTCCGGGGAGATACGCAGTATTTT. It translates to CASSRSVRGDTQYF.

In its sample, this clone was seen once. The chain links TRBV18 to TRBJ2-7, with TRBD1 matching over 9 bases. The trim removed 3 bases at V and 3 bases at J, leaving 3 bases unmatched. The CDR3 is made up of 14 amino acids. CDR1 and CDR2 from the germline V gene are KGHSH and LQKENI. The CDR3 DNA is TGTGCCAGCTCACCCAAGACAGGGGGCTACGAGCAGTACTTC. This sequence encodes CASSPKTGGYEQYF.

V is TRBV28 and J is TRBJ1-4, with 7 positions matching TRBD1. This CDR3 spans 16 amino acids. The V segment lost 4 bases and the J segment 6 bases; nucleotides outside the gene matches: 11. Germline values: CDR1 MDHEN, CDR2 SYDVKM. The CDR3 nucleotides are TGTGCCAGCAGTTCAAGACACAGGGGAGCAGATGAAAAACTGTTTTTT. Amino acids: CASSSRHRGADEKLFF.

V is TRBV7-2 and J is TRBJ2-1, with D perhaps TRBD2 (5 bases). The CDR3 extends over 12 amino acids. V was shortened by 1 base and J by 10 bases, with 8 bases between the two germline ends. Germline V CDR1 and CDR2: SGHTA, FQGNSA. The CDR3 reads CASSLGAVEQFF. DNA of the CDR3: TGTGCCAGCAGCTTAGGAGCGGTCGAGCAGTTCTTC.

In DNA form, the CDR3 reads TGTGCCTGGCGCGGACAGGGGAGAACTGAAGCTTTCTTT. This encodes CAWRGQGRTEAFF. V usage is TRBV30 and J usage is TRBJ1-1, with TRBD1 matching over 9 bases. The J segment lost 5 bases and the V segment lost 5 bases, leaving 6 bases of the junction unmatched. Germline loops: CDR1 GTSNPN, CDR2 SVGIG (reference sequence). This CDR3 is built from 13 residues.

This rearrangement joins TRBV5-1 to TRBJ1-4, with D perhaps TRBD1 (6 bases). The CDR3 contains 15 residues. Germline V gene data show CDR1 as SGHRS and CDR2 as YFSETQ. V shed 3 bases and J shed 3 bases, with 12 bases lying between them. The CDR3 nucleotides read TGCGCCAGCAGCTGGTCAGGGGCTTCTAATGAAAAACTGTTTTTT. Encoded protein: CASSWSGASNEKLFF.

Comment on this clone: Distinct nucleotide sequences in the sample also encode this CDR3. The chain employs TRBV6-5 and TRBJ1-2, with D perhaps TRBD1 (6 bases). The CDR3 runs 13 residues. Trimming removed 5 bases at V and 0 bases at J, with 7 bases between. Germline lookup yields CDR1 MNHEY and CDR2 SVGAGI. CDR3 region: CASSRDTNYGYTF. In nucleotides, the CDR3 is TGTGCCAGCAGTCGGGACACTAACTATGGCTACACCTTC.

CDR3 DNA sequence: TGTGCCACCAGTGACCCAGTGCATAATACGCAGTATTTT. Its translation is CATSDPVHNTQYF. V is TRBV24-1 and J is TRBJ2-3; D is undetermined. With 4 bases removed from V and 7 bases from J, the gap between germline ends came to 11 bases. CDR1 is KGHDR and CDR2 is SFDVKD in the germline V gene. The CDR3 has 13 amino acids.

The chain joins TRBV2 to TRBJ1-1; no definite D call. Germline-derived CDR1 and CDR2 are SNHLY and FYNNEI. The ends were cut back, 0 bases at V and 1 base at J, with 6 bases in the middle. This CDR3 region has 14 residues. The CDR3 nucleotides read TGTGCCAGCAGTGAAGCGCGACAGAACACTGAAGCTTTCTTT. Its translation: CASSEARQNTEAFF.

The genes are TRBV6-5 and TRBJ1-3; D unclear. This CDR3 spans 15 amino acids. Germline V CDR1 and CDR2: MNHEY, SVGAGI. Trimming pared 6 bases from V and 0 bases from J, leaving 12 bases between. DNA for the CDR3: TGTGCCAGCAGCCCGATCGGGAGCTCTGGAAACACCATATATTTT. Translated: CASSPIGSSGNTIYF.

V and J are TRBV5-1 and TRBJ1-1; D is unclear. Trimming took 0 bases from V and 10 from J, leaving 16 bases between them. Germline-derived CDR1 and CDR2 are SGHRS and YFSETQ. The CDR3 runs to 14 residues. Written as DNA, the CDR3 is TGCGCCAGCAGCTTGGAAGCCCTTAGAGGGCGAGCTTTCTTT. Protein product: CASSLEALRGRAFF.

Of note for this clone: The same CDR3 arises from other DNA sequences in this sample as well. The V and J genes are TRBV11-2 and TRBJ2-7; D is uncertain. There are 11 residues in the CDR3. Per the germline V gene, CDR1 is SGHAT and CDR2 is FQNNGV. V gave up 2 bases and J gave up 4 bases, with 3 bases separating them. This CDR3 is CASSLTYEQYF. CDR3 nucleotides: TGTGCCAGCAGCTTAACTTACGAGCAGTACTTC.

The chain is built from TRBV5-1 and TRBJ1-2; 9 positions match TRBD1. Germline V gives CDR1 SGHRS, CDR2 YFSETQ. The length of the CDR3 is 14 residues. The trim removed 4 bases at V and 4 bases at J, leaving 5 bases unmatched. The CDR3 DNA reads as TGCGCCAGCAGCAGGGACAGGGCGACCTATGGCTACACCTTC. Its translation is CASSRDRATYGYTF.

V usage is TRBV5-6 and J usage is TRBJ2-2, with TRBD1 identical over 7 bases. CDR3 length: 14 amino acids. Germline lookup yields CDR1 SGHDT and CDR2 YYEEEE. V shed 6 bases, J shed 1 base, and the junction held 3 bases outside the gene matches. CDR3 DNA sequence: TGTGCCAGCACCCAGGGGGTGAACACCGGGGAGCTGTTTTTT. Translated, it gives CASTQGVNTGELFF.

This chain joins TRBV6-5 and TRBJ2-7; 9 nucleotides match TRBD2. The CDR3 is 16 amino acids. Germline-derived CDR1 and CDR2 are MNHEY and SVGAGI. V shed 0 bases and J 5 bases; nucleotides not matched to a gene: 8. The CDR3 region has the DNA TGTGCCAGCAGTTACTCTGCTAGCGGGACGGCTAACGAGCAGTACTTC. The encoded protein is CASSYSASGTANEQYF.

The V call is TRBV2, the J call TRBJ1-4; 9 bases match TRBD1. In germline, CDR1 is SNHLY, CDR2 FYNNEI. The CDR3 totals 15 residues. Trimming at V came to 8 bases and at J to 7 bases, leaving 11 bases not matched to a gene. The CDR3 DNA reads TGTGCCAGCGGCACCCAGGGGACAGGGTTTGAAAAACTGTTTTTT. Translating gives CASGTQGTGFEKLFF.

The chain is built from TRBV7-2 and TRBJ1-3; D not resolved. Per the germline V gene, CDR1 is SGHTA and CDR2 is FQGNSA. V was trimmed by 1 base and J by 0 bases, leaving 10 bases between them. This CDR3 comprises 16 residues. CDR3 sequence (DNA): TGTGCCAGCAGCTTAGTCCTGGGCTCCTCTGGAAACACCATATATTTT. Protein sequence: CASSLVLGSSGNTIYF. Full variable domain (outside the CDR3, taken from reference TRBV7-2 and TRBJ1-3): GAGVSQSPSNKVTEKGKDVELRCDPISGHTALYWYRQSLGQGLEFLIYFQGNSAPDKSGLPSDRFSAERTGGSVSTLTIQRTQQEDSAVYLCASSLVLGSSGNTIYFGEGSWLTVV.